This T cell receptor (beta chain) was documented in a study of shared clonotypes between healthy human individuals (dated by TCRdb to the early 2020s). Background for the entire study: A couple of women and a few men aged 18 to 49 years were included in the cohort. For each donor, CD4 naive and CD4 memory were each run on three plates, CD8 naive on two plates, and CD8 memory on one plate. Blood TCR repertoires of a handful of healthy adults were deeply sequenced to estimate repertoire size and the extent of clonotype sharing between individuals. Each donor's leukapheresis produced roughly between about 0.8 and 10 billion PBMCs. Libraries were prepared and TCR repertoires were sequenced by different laboratories using diverse techniques, in order to increase sequencing depth and limit assay-specific biases.

Using the deep immunoSEQ assay, TCR CDR3 regions were amplified from genomic DNA by multiplex PCR. Extracted genomic DNA from each cell subset was distributed evenly across all wells of several immunoSEQ 96-well plates, and each plate was treated as a replicate. For sorted subsets, each replicate PCR was loaded with 150 to 250 ng genomic DNA, equivalent to 32,000 or so T cell genomes. The purified libraries were quantified using a Qubit 3.0 fluorometer, sized with a Bioanalyzer 2100, and then quantified again using the KAPA Library Quantification kit. Each immunoSEQ 96-well plate was sequenced on its own single-read 150-cycle Illumina NextSeq 550 flow cell. The paper's processing steps were these. Because the immunoSEQ output included only junctional sequences and no quality scores, the filtering could not be the same as the filtering used for full-length reads. Sequences were annotated with PyIR, a Python wrapper for IgBLAST v1.9, using IMGT germline references to assign V/J genes and CDR3. Reads with weak V/J assignments (E-value above 1e-6), missing CDR3, stop codons, out-of-frame junctions, or ambiguous translated residues were removed. V3J clonotypes were defined as sequences sharing an identical inferred V gene, J gene, and CDR3 amino acid sequence. Percentage overlap between repertoires was computed as shared unique clonotypes divided by the size of the smaller repertoire. Three approaches were used to assess repertoire richness: RTK rarefaction, the Chao1 estimator, and Recon v2.1 estimates of unobserved clonotypes. OLGA was used to compute generation probabilities for all TCRbeta clonotypes that the gDNA method yielded from a handful of donors. TCRdb stores this immuneACCESS table with in-frame sequences only. Part of the clones is absent; in the studies checked, under half of the shortfall reflects unresolved V genes, and no reason is known for the rest. V, J and clone size are taken as reported in that table, and D and trimming were inferred from the DNA itself. The sample data list more than 400,000 clones, and more than 95% of these were observed just once. Of the sample, about 0.06% falls within the top ten clones.

Beyond this particular receptor, the publication reports: Higher generation probabilities were observed for clonotypes shared by all four sorted-subset donors than for non-shared clonotypes. Only blood was sampled, and tissue TCR repertoires likely differ from those in blood. Incomplete sequencing was indicated by rarefaction of sorted-subset datasets, despite the large sequencing depth. The small number of donors limited the genetic and exposure-history diversity represented. Naive subsets generally had larger estimated clonotype richness than memory subsets did. Across a few donors, about 4.5% of naive CD4, 3.5% of naive CD8, 2% to 2.5% of memory CD4, and roughly 0.41% of memory CD8 clonotypes were shared. Pairwise subsampling indicated that sequencing depth was expected to affect the degree of clonotype sharing among donors.

Trimming takes 4 bases from V and 8 bases from J, and the germline ends sit 11 bases apart. The germline V gene supplies CDR1 SNHLY and CDR2 FYNNEI. Measured from the cysteine to the phenylalanine, the CDR3 is 13 residues long. Only the CDR3 part of the read is kept: 39 bases, read in frame from the first base. Healthy HIV-negative adults with no recently reported acute infections or vaccinations were included as donors. Only Caucasian adults living in Nashville, Tennessee, USA were represented among the donors. CD4+ T cells were enriched through magnetic negative selection, after which naive cells were positively selected on CD45RA and the remaining negative fraction served as the memory subset. After blood collection by leukapheresis, PBMCs were isolated using Ficoll-Histopaque density gradient centrifugation and then cryopreserved in the vapor phase of liquid nitrogen. Purity and quantity of every magnetically sorted T cell population were checked by analytical flow cytometry. Each sorted fraction had its genomic DNA isolated and then quantified by UV absorbance on a Nanodrop 2000c.

Points on this clone: There is no known antigen for this receptor. Base qualities are not at hand, and no much larger clone is one base apart.

The rearrangement combines TRBV2 with TRBJ1-4; the best D guess is TRBD1, with 6 bases matching. This receptor was identified in a woman aged 25-40 years in good health. The sequenced material came from naive CD4+ T cells sorted from blood. The cell subset or site label here, explained by the study, means: CD45RA+ positively selected. The CDR3 region reads CASSAADREKLFF. The nucleotide sequence is given as TGTGCCAGCAGTGCCGCCGACAGGGAAAAACTGTTTTTT. Beyond the CDR3, the reference TRBV2 and TRBJ1-4 genes provide the residues; the full variable domain reads: EPEVTQTPSHQVTQMGQEVILRCVPISNHLYFYWYRQILGQKVEFLVSFYNNEISEKSEIFDDQFSVERPDGSNFTLKIRSTKLEDSAMYFCASSAADREKLFFGSGTQLSVL.